What follows are 11 T cell receptor beta chains derived from one specimen sequenced in a study of metastatic and nonmetastatic thyroid tumors. TCRdb reprocessed the PCR reads via MiXCR. Of 100,000 or so clones listed, about 15% are singletons. Thyroid surgery was preceded by no treatment in any patient. The sequencing sample was made of blood. These receptors all come from a female donor with papillary thyroid cancer or a benign thyroid nodule (not recorded which). Some clones in this sample may be carry-over from other donors' samples.

Details on this clone: This may be a read error: a much more frequent sequence differs by one nucleotide. V usage is TRBV6-2 or TRBV6-3 and J usage is TRBJ2-3, with TRBD2 matching over 8 bases. Trimming cost V 9 bases and J 3 bases; bases outside gene matches: 14. The V gene's germline CDR1 is MNHEY and CDR2 SVGEGT. This CDR3 comprises 16 residues. The chain's CDR3 is CARRDPGGPGTDTQYF. The CDR3 region has the DNA TGTGCCAGAAGAGACCCGGGGGGGCCTGGAACAGATACGCAGTATTTT.

This chain joins TRBV13 and TRBJ2-4, with a tentative D call TRBD1 (6 bases). CDR1 is PRHDT, CDR2 FYEKMQ, per germline (reference sequence). The CDR3 sequence is 15 residues long. Trimming stripped 4 bases from V and 0 bases from J, with 10 bases between. Here the CDR3 reads CASSSGTLAKNIQYF. In DNA form, the CDR3 reads TGTGCCAGCAGCTCGGGGACATTAGCCAAAAACATTCAGTACTTC.

Comments on this clone: It may be a read error: a sequence one base away is much more abundant. In the same sample, other DNA sequences code for this CDR3. CDR3 residues: CASRPRAAFYGYTF. As DNA, the CDR3 is TGCGCCAGCAGACCCCGGGCGGCGTTCTATGGCTACACCTTC. This sequence joins TRBV5-6 and TRBJ1-2, with D unclear. From germline, CDR1 is SGHDT and CDR2 YYEEEE. The CDR3 consists of 14 residues.

This clone was counted ten times or more. The chain is built from TRBV5-1 and TRBJ1-1, with 8 bases aligning to TRBD1. The germline V gene has CDR1 SGHRS and CDR2 YFSETQ. Losses at the gene ends were 0 bases for V and 5 bases for J; bases not matched to a gene: 9. CDR3 length: 16 amino acids. In nucleotides, the CDR3 is TGCGCCAGCAGCTTGGGGGGGACAGGAGTTAAGACTGAAGCTTTCTTT. Amino acids: CASSLGGTGVKTEAFF.

This clone was seen ten or more times. One end of the junction varies from germline; a read error may be responsible. The chain employs TRBV4-1 and TRBJ1-5; D call uncertain. This CDR3 contains 20 residues. CDR1 is MGHRA and CDR2 is YSYEKL in the germline V gene. CDR3 sequence (DNA): TGCGTCAGCAGCCATCTCTTCTTAGGCGGTGGGAGACCTCGCAATCAGCCCCAGCATTTT. Amino acids: CVSSHLFLGGGRPRNQPQHF.

This clone occurred many times. The chain is built from TRBV19 and TRBJ1-1; D gene unclear. The CDR3 extends over 14 amino acids. Trimming pared 5 bases from V and 0 bases from J, leaving 10 bases between. Germline V gene data show CDR1 as LNHDA and CDR2 as SQIVND (reference sequence). The CDR3 coding sequence is TGTGCCAGTAGTGTAACGGGAATGAACACTGAAGCTTTCTTT. This gives the protein CASSVTGMNTEAFF.

There are a few counts of this clone. The rearrangement links TRBV6-1 to TRBJ2-1; possibly TRBD1 for D (6 bases). V lost 10 bases and J 4 bases, leaving 23 bases between the germline ends. The germline V gene has CDR1 MNHNS and CDR2 SASEGT. This CDR3 is built from 16 residues. CDR3 nucleotides: TGTGCCATCTTCGCCCCTACGGTACAGGGTTACAATGAGCAGTTCTTC. Translated, it gives CAIFAPTVQGYNEQFF.

This clone has at least ten counts. This chain connects TRBV6-2 or TRBV6-3 to TRBJ1-4; TRBD1 matches 7 bases. The CDR3 totals 12 residues. The germline V gene encodes CDR1 MNHEY and CDR2 SVGEGT. The junction had 0 bases not matched to a gene; V was cut back by 8 bases and J by 3 bases. Here the CDR3 DNA reads TGTGCCAGCGGGACAGCTAATGAAAAACTGTTTTTT. Residues: CASGTANEKLFF.

This clone was found a few times. This could be a read error, since a much larger clone is one nucleotide away. Other nucleotide sequences from this sample produce the same CDR3. The chain employs TRBV20-1 and TRBJ1-2; no reliable D call. This CDR3 contains 10 residues. Germline V gene sequence: CDR1 DFQATT, CDR2 SNEGSKA (reference sequence). As DNA, the CDR3 is TGCAGCGCCAAGGTAGATGGCTACACCTTC. Protein sequence: CSAKVDGYTF.

This clone was recorded many times. The V gene is TRBV6-2 or TRBV6-3, the J gene TRBJ2-7; 9 bases line up with TRBD1. The trim removed 11 bases at V and 6 bases at J, leaving 11 bases unmatched. Germline-derived CDR1 and CDR2 are MNHEY and SVGEGT. This CDR3 is 13 amino acids long. CDR3 sequence (DNA): TGTGCCCATACAGGGGGCTTAGGGCGCGAGCAGTACTTC. Amino acid sequence: CAHTGGLGREQYF.

The chain couples TRBV4-2 to TRBJ1-3, with 7 bases that match TRBD1. Germline V gene lookup returns CDR1 LGHNA and CDR2 YNFKEQ. V lost 4 bases to trimming and J lost 3 bases; unmatched junction nucleotides: 3. The CDR3 covers 14 residues. CDR3: CASSLRGVGNTIYF. CDR3 coding DNA: TGTGCCAGCAGCCTCAGGGGGGTTGGAAACACCATATATTTT.